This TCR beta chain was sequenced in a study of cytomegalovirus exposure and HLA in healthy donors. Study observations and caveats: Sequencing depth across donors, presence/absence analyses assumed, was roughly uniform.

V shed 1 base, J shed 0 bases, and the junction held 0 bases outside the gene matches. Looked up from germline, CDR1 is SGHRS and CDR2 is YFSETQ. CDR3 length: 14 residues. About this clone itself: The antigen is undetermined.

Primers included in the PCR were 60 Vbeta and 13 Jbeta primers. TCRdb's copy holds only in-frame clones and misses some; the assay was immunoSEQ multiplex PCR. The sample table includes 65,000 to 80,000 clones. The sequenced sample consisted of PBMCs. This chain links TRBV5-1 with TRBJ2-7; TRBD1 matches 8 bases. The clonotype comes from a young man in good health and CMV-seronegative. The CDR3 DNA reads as TGCGCCAGCAGCTTGCAGGGGGCCTCCTACGAGCAGTACTTC. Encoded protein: CASSLQGASYEQYF.